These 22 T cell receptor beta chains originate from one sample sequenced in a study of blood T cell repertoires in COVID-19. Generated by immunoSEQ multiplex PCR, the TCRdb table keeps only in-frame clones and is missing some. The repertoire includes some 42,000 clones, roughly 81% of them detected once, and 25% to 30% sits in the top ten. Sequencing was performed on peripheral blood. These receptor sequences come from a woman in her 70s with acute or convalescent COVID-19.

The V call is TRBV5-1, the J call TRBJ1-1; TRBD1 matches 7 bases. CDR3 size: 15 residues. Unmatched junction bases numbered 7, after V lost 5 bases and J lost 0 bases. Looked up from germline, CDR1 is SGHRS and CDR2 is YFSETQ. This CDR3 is CASRQPGQMNTEAFF. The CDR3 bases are TGCGCCAGCAGACAGCCGGGACAGATGAACACTGAAGCTTTCTTT.

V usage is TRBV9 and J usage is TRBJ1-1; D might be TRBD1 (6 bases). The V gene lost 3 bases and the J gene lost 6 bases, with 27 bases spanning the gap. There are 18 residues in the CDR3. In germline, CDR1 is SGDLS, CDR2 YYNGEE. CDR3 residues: CASSADRQVPTHSAEAFF. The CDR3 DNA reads TGTGCCAGCAGCGCGGATCGACAGGTCCCTACCCACTCGGCTGAAGCTTTCTTT.

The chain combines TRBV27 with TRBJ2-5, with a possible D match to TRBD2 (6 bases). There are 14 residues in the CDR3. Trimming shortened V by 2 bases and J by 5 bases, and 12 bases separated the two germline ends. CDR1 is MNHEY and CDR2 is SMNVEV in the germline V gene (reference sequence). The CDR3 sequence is CASSLGGSQETQYF. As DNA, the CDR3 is TGTGCCAGCAGTTTAGGGGGGAGTCAGGAGACCCAGTACTTC.

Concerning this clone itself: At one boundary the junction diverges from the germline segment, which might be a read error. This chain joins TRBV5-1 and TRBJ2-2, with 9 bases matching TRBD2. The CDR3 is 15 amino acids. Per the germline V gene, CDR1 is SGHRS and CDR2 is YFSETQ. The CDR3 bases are TGCGCCCGCAGCTTTCGCGGGGGGGGCGTCGGGGAGCTGTTTTTT. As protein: CARSFRGGGVGELFF.

DNA of the CDR3: TGCAGCGCCACCGGGACAGGGGGCACTGAAGCTTTCTTT. It codes for CSATGTGGTEAFF. The rearrangement joins TRBV29-1 to TRBJ1-1; 11 positions agree with TRBD1. The ends lost 7 bases at V and 4 bases at J; junction bases unmatched: 5. The CDR3 loop spans 13 amino acids. CDR1 is SQVTM and CDR2 is ANQGSEA in the germline V gene.

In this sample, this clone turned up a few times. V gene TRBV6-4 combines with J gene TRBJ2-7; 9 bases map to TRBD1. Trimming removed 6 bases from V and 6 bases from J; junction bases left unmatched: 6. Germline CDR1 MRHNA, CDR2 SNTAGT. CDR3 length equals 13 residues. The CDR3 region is CASSQDRGGEQYF. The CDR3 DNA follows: TGTGCCAGCAGCCAGGACAGGGGAGGCGAGCAGTACTTC.

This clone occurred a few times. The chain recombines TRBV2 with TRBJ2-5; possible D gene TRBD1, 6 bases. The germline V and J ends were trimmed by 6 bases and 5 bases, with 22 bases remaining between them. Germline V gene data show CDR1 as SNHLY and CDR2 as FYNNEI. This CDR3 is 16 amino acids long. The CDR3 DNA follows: TGTGCCAGCAGCTACAGGGTTACACTCCAGGGGGAGACCCAGTACTTC. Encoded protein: CASSYRVTLQGETQYF.

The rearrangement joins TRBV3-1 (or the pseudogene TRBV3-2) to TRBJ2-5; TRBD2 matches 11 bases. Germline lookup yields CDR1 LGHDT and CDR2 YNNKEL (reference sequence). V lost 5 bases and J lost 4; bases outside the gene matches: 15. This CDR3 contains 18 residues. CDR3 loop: CASSGIRPGTSGSETQYF. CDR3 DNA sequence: TGTGCCAGCAGCGGAATTCGACCCGGGACTAGCGGCTCAGAGACCCAGTACTTC.

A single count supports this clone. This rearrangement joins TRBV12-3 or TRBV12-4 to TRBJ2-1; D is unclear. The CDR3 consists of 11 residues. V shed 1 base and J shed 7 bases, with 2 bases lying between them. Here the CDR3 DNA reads TGTGCCAGCAGTTTAGTAAATGAGCAGTTCTTC. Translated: CASSLVNEQFF.

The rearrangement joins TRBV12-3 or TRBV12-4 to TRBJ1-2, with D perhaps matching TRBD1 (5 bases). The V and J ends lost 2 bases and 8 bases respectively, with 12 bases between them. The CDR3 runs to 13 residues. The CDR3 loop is CASSLQGSNGYTF. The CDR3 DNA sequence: TGTGCCAGCAGTTTACAGGGATCCAACGGCTACACCTTC.

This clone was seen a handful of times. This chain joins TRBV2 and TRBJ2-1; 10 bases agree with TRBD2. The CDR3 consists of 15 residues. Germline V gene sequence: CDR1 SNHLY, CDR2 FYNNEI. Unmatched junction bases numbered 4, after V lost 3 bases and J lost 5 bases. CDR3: CASSDPSGGDNEQFF. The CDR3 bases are TGTGCCAGCAGTGACCCTAGCGGGGGTGACAATGAGCAGTTCTTC.

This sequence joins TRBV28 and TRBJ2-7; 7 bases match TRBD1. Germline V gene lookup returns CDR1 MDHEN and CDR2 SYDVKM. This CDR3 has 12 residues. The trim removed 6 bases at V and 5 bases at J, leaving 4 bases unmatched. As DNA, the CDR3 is TGTGCCAGCAGCACAGGGGACCACGAGCAGTACTTC. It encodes CASSTGDHEQYF.

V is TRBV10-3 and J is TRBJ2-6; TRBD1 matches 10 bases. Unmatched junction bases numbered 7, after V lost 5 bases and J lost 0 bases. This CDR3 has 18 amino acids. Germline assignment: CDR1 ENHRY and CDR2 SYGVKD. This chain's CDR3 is CAISQGQGIDSGANVLTF. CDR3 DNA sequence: TGTGCCATCAGTCAGGGACAGGGGATCGACTCTGGGGCCAACGTCCTGACTTTC.

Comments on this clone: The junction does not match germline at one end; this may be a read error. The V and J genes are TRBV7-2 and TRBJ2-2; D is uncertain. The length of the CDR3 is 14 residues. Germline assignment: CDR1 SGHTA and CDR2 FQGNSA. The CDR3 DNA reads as TGTGCCAGCACCTTAGGTCGGAACACCGGGGAGCTGTTTTTT. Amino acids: CASTLGRNTGELFF.

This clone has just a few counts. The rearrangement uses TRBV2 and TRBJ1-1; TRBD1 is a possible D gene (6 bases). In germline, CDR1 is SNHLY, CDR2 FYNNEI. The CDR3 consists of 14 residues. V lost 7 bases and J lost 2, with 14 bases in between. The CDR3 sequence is CASNTGYSNTEAFF. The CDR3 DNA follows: TGTGCCAGCAATACAGGGTATAGCAACACTGAAGCTTTCTTT.

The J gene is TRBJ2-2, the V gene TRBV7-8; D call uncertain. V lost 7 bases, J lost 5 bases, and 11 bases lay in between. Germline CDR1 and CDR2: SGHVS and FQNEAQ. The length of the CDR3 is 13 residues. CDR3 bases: TGTGCCAGCAACTTCCTTACTACCGGGGAGCTGTTTTTT. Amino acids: CASNFLTTGELFF. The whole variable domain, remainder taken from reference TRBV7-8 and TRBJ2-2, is GAGVSQSPRYKVAKRGQDVALRCDPISGHVSLFWYQQALGQGPEFLTYFQNEAQLDKSGLPSDRFFAERPEGSVSTLKIQRTQQEDSAVYLCASNFLTTGELFFGEGSRLTVL.

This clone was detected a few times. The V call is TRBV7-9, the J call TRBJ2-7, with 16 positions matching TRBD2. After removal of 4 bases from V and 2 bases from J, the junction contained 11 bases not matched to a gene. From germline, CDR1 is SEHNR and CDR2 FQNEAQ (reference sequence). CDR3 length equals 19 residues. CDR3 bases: TGTGCCAGCAGCTCCTCCCGGAGGGGACTAGCGGGAGGGACCTACGAGCAGTACTTC. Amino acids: CASSSSRRGLAGGTYEQYF.

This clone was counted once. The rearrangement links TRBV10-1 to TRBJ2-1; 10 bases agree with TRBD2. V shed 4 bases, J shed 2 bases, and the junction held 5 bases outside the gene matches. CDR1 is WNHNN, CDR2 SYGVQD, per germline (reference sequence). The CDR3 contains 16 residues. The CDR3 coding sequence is TGCGCCAGCAGTGGGTCTAGCGGGAGCCCCTACAATGAGCAGTTCTTC. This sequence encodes CASSGSSGSPYNEQFF.

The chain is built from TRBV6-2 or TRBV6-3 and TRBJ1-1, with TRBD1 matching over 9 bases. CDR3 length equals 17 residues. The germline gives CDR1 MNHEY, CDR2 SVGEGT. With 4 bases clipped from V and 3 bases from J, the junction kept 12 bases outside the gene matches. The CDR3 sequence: CASSWGQGISRYTEAFF. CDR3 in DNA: TGTGCCAGCAGTTGGGGACAGGGAATATCAAGGTACACTGAAGCTTTCTTT.

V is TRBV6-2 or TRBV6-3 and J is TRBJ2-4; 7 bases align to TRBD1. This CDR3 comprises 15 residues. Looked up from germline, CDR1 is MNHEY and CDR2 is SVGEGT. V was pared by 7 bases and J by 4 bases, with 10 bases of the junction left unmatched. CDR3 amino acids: CASTYSGTAKNIQYF. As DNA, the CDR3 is TGTGCCAGCACCTACTCGGGGACAGCAAAAAACATTCAGTACTTC.

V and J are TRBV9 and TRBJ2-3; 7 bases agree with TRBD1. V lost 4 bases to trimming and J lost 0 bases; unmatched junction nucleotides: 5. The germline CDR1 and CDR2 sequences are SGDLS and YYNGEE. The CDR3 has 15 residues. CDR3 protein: CASSPRQGSTDTQYF. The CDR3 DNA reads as TGTGCCAGCAGCCCCCGACAGGGCAGCACAGATACGCAGTATTTT.

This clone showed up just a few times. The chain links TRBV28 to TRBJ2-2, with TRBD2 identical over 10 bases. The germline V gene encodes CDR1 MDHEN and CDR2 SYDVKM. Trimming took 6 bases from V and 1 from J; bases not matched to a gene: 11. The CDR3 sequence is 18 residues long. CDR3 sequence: CASRHASGRGGNTGELFF. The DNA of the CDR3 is TGTGCCAGCAGACACGCTAGCGGGAGAGGAGGGAACACCGGGGAGCTGTTTTTT.